The 10 T cell receptor beta chains in this list originate from one sample, sequenced in a study of low-dose radiotherapy and immunotherapy resistance in tumors. TRAV- and TRBV-specific primers, spanning alpha and beta chains, primed first-strand cDNA. The authors ran around 18 PCR cycles to amplify TCRs with a constant-region primer and V-primer adapter. MiXCR was run by TCRdb on the reads, yielding one entry per CDR3 protein. The data hold about 30,000 distinct CDR3 sequences, with less than 65% observed a single time. Time point defined: after trial treatment. Treatment described: LDRT plus nivolumab, ipilimumab, low-dose cyclophosphamide and aspirin (RACIN trial). Sample: PBMCs, taken after low-dose radiotherapy plus immunotherapy. These receptors were obtained from a male donor with gallbladder cancer.

The chain links TRBV19 to TRBJ2-3, with D uncertain. CDR1 and CDR2 from the germline V gene are LNHDA and SQIVND (reference sequence). Trimming cost V 5 bases and J 2 bases, with 14 bases left between them. The CDR3 is 15 residues long. The CDR3 sequence is CASSPTRVFTDTQYF. The CDR3 DNA reads as TGTGCCAGTAGTCCGACCCGGGTGTTCACAGATACGCAGTATTTT.

The chain is built from TRBV6-2 or TRBV6-3 and TRBJ2-7; D tentatively reads TRBD1 or TRBD2 (6 bases each). This CDR3 contains 15 residues. CDR1 and CDR2 (germline): MNHEY, SVGEGT. Deletions cut 5 bases from V and 0 bases from J, with 14 bases between. The CDR3 loop reads CASSESWGASYEQYF. The CDR3 region has the DNA TGTGCCAGCAGTGAATCTTGGGGGGCCTCCTACGAGCAGTACTTC.

To note about this clonotype: The DNA is omitted, as the CDR3 cannot be located on it reliably, and the CDR3 follows TCRdb's listing. CDR3 in amino acids: CASSFYICSARDLATEQYF. This chain uses TRBV7-3 with TRBJ2-7; TRBD1, the table's D call, was not compared with the DNA. Both ends counted, the CDR3 spans 19 residues. Germline V gene data show CDR1 as SGHTA and CDR2 as FQGTGA.

The rearrangement links TRBV7-9 to TRBJ2-7; 10 bases line up with TRBD2. Germline V gives CDR1 SEHNR, CDR2 FQNEAQ (reference sequence). The CDR3 loop spans 17 amino acids. Trimming at V came to 3 bases and at J to 2 bases, leaving 10 bases not matched to a gene. CDR3 nucleotides: TGTGCCAGCAGCTTTCCGGTAGCGGGAGGTCGTACCTACGAGCAGTACTTC. Protein: CASSFPVAGGRTYEQYF. Variable domain in full (rest from reference TRBV7-9 and TRBJ2-7): DTGVSQNPRHKITKRGQNVTFRCDPISEHNRLYWYRQTLGQGPEFLTYFQNEAQLEKSRLLSDRFSAERPKGSFSTLEIQRTEQGDSAMYLCASSFPVAGGRTYEQYFGPGTRLTVT.

Relative to its sample, this clonotype is medium-sized. The V gene is TRBV6-2 or TRBV6-3, the J gene TRBJ2-1, with 13 bases matching TRBD2. V was pared by 2 bases and J by 2 bases, with 3 bases of the junction left unmatched. Germline V gives CDR1 MNHEY, CDR2 SVGEGT. The CDR3 is made up of 17 amino acids. CDR3 protein: CASSYQGTSGTYNEQFF. The CDR3 coding sequence is TGTGCCAGCAGTTACCAGGGGACTAGCGGGACCTACAATGAGCAGTTCTTC.

This clonotype has a handful of counts. The DNA is omitted, as the CDR3 cannot be located on it reliably, and the CDR3 follows TCRdb's listing. V and J are TRBV7-6 and TRBJ2-2; the table's D call, TRBD1, was not checked against the DNA. The CDR3 numbers 15 amino acids, ends counted. CDR1 SGHVS and CDR2 FNYEAQ come from the germline V gene. This CDR3 is CASSRGDNTGELFFF.

This clonotype has a handful of counts. The rearrangement joins TRBV5-1 to TRBJ2-1, with 10 bases identical to TRBD2. In germline, CDR1 is SGHRS, CDR2 YFSETQ. This CDR3 has 15 residues. J was trimmed by 0 bases and V by 3 bases; bases with no gene match: 0. The CDR3 loop is CASSSSGGSYNEQFF. In nucleotides, the CDR3 is TGCGCCAGCAGCTCTAGCGGGGGCTCCTACAATGAGCAGTTCTTC.

Comment on this clonotype: This likely reflects a read error, since a far larger clone is one base away. This sequence joins TRBV12-2 and TRBJ2-1; TRBD2 reflects the table's D call only, with no check against the DNA. TRBV12-2 is shown as a pseudogene. The CDR3 runs to 16 residues. Here the CDR3 reads CASSHFRRGGSYEQFF. For the CDR3, the DNA is TGTGCCAGCAGCCATTTCCGGCGGGGGGGCTCCTACGAGCAGTTCTTC.

The chain employs TRBV7-2 and TRBJ1-1, with D tentatively TRBD1 (5 bases). V was trimmed by 3 bases and J by 5 bases, leaving 13 bases between them. Germline-derived CDR1 and CDR2 are SGHTA and FQGNSA. The CDR3 has 14 residues. The CDR3 nucleotides read TGTGCCAGCAGCTTGGGGCAGGGTTGGACTGAAGCTTTCTTT. Amino acids: CASSLGQGWTEAFF.

The V and J genes are TRBV12-3 or TRBV12-4 and TRBJ2-1; 7 positions agree with TRBD1. Trimming removed 3 bases from V and 5 bases from J; junction bases left unmatched: 1. The CDR3 runs 13 residues. The CDR3 region has the DNA TGTGCCAGCAGTTTTGGGACAGACAATGAGCAGTTCTTC. Protein: CASSFGTDNEQFF.